The 18 T cell receptor beta chains below come from one sample, sequenced in a study of immune evolution from preneoplasia to lung adenocarcinoma. The data were produced by immunoSEQ multiplex PCR, yet TCRdb's version contains in-frame clones alone and is incomplete. The sample includes some 9,000 clones, 75% to 85% seen only once; the top ten take around 3.1%. The sample was FFPE lung adenocarcinoma in situ tissue. The receptors come from a person aged 65 to 79 with lung adenocarcinoma.

This clone was found a few times. The J gene is TRBJ1-2, the V gene TRBV2; possible D gene TRBD1, 6 bases. The CDR3 extends over 13 amino acids. Germline V gives CDR1 SNHLY, CDR2 FYNNEI. Between the trimmed V and J ends, which lost 4 bases and 8 bases, there was a span of 14 bases. DNA for the CDR3: TGTGCCAGCAGTGGCCCGGCAGGGGCCGGCTACACCTTC. It translates to CASSGPAGAGYTF.

This chain links TRBV7-9 with TRBJ2-5; 7 nucleotides line up with TRBD1. The germline V gene has CDR1 SEHNR and CDR2 FQNEAQ (reference sequence). With V trimmed by 6 bases and J by 5 bases, 12 bases remained unmatched. This CDR3 contains 15 residues. This CDR3 reads CASREGQNHWETQYF. CDR3 bases: TGTGCCAGCAGAGAGGGACAGAACCACTGGGAGACCCAGTACTTC.

This clone came up once. V gene TRBV5-4 combines with J gene TRBJ2-1, with a weak D call TRBD1 (5 bases). Trimming cost V 0 bases and J 5 bases, with 9 bases left between them. The CDR3 is made up of 14 amino acids. CDR1 is SGHNT, CDR2 YYREEE, per germline (reference sequence). The chain's CDR3 is CASSLALGDNEQFF. The DNA of the CDR3 is TGTGCCAGCAGCTTGGCCTTAGGGGACAATGAGCAGTTCTTC. The variable domain in full, with the rest retrieved from reference TRBV5-4 and TRBJ2-1, is ETGVTQSPTHLIKTRGQQVTLRCSSQSGHNTVSWYQQALGQGPQFIFQYYREEENGRGNFPPRFSGLQFPNYSSELNVNALELDDSALYLCASSLALGDNEQFFGPGTRLTVL.

This chain connects TRBV7-9 to TRBJ1-2; 11 positions agree with TRBD1. V was pared by 1 base and J by 8 bases, with 9 bases of the junction left unmatched. This CDR3 has 16 amino acids. CDR1 is SEHNR, CDR2 FQNEAQ, per germline (reference sequence). DNA of the CDR3: TGTGCCAGCAGCTTAGGGACAGGGGGCCCCTTGGGGGGCTACACCTTC. Its protein product is CASSLGTGGPLGGYTF. Drawing the rest from reference TRBV7-9 and TRBJ1-2, the complete variable domain is DTGVSQNPRHKITKRGQNVTFRCDPISEHNRLYWYRQTLGQGPEFLTYFQNEAQLEKSRLLSDRFSAERPKGSFSTLEIQRTEQGDSAMYLCASSLGTGGPLGGYTFGSGTRLTVV.

A word on this clone: The DNA is omitted, as the CDR3 cannot be located on it reliably, and the CDR3 follows TCRdb's listing. V usage is TRBV29-1 and J usage is TRBJ1-1. The CDR3 has 18 amino acids, counting both end residues. Germline V lookup: CDR1 SQVTM, CDR2 ANQGSEA. The CDR3 region is CSVTQYVGGDPRNTEAFF.

The J gene is TRBJ1-1, the V gene TRBV5-1, with no clear D. Per germline, CDR1 SGHRS and CDR2 YFSETQ. The CDR3 covers 14 residues. Trimming took off 4 bases at V and 6 bases at J, with 16 bases between the two ends. The CDR3 region is CASSERVQPSEAFF. The CDR3 nucleotides read TGCGCCAGCAGCGAGCGGGTCCAACCTTCTGAAGCTTTCTTT.

The count of this clone is one. The chain carries TRBV14 and TRBJ2-5, with D perhaps TRBD2 (5 bases). Trimming stripped 1 base from V and 0 bases from J, with 12 bases between. The CDR3 contains 16 residues. Looked up from germline, CDR1 is SGHDN and CDR2 is FVKESK. The CDR3 reads CASSQGDRTYQETQYF. The CDR3 coding sequence is TGTGCCAGCAGCCAAGGAGACCGGACTTACCAAGAGACCCAGTACTTC.

V is TRBV5-6 and J is TRBJ2-7, with a possible D match to TRBD1 (5 bases). The V and J ends lost 1 base and 5 bases respectively, with 13 bases between them. CDR1 is SGHDT and CDR2 is YYEEEE in the germline V gene. The CDR3 is made up of 14 amino acids. CDR3 loop: CASSLTSGWDEQYF. The CDR3 coding sequence is TGTGCCAGCAGCTTGACCTCAGGGTGGGACGAGCAGTACTTC.

V is TRBV30 and J is TRBJ1-4; no reliable D call. CDR1 and CDR2 (germline): GTSNPN, SVGIG (reference sequence). The germline V and J ends were trimmed by 1 base and 2 bases, with 8 bases remaining between them. The CDR3 is made up of 14 amino acids. CDR3 protein: CAWSGDKTNEKLFF. The CDR3 nucleotides read TGTGCCTGGAGTGGAGACAAGACTAATGAAAAACTGTTTTTT.

In its sample, this clone was seen a few times. In DNA, the CDR3 is TGTGCCAGCAGGGGCGTAGCAGATACGCAGTATTTT. It is translated as CASRGVADTQYF. The chain has TRBV28 and TRBJ2-3; no reliable D call. Germline V CDR1 and CDR2: MDHEN, SYDVKM. Trimming left V 6 bases short and J 4 bases short, with 8 bases between. This CDR3 is 12 amino acids long.

This clone has a handful of counts. The chain carries TRBV18 and TRBJ1-5; TRBD1 aligns across 10 bases. CDR1 KGHSH and CDR2 LQKENI come from the germline V gene. V was clipped by 3 bases and J by 5 bases; unmatched bases: 4. CDR3 length: 15 amino acids. The CDR3 DNA reads as TGTGCCAGCTCACCCCTAGGGACAGGGGATCAGCCCCAGCATTTT. Protein sequence: CASSPLGTGDQPQHF.

This chain connects TRBV7-8 to TRBJ1-5; D unclear. CDR1 SGHVS and CDR2 FQNEAQ come from the germline V gene. With 8 bases removed from V and 0 bases from J, the gap between germline ends came to 14 bases. CDR3 length: 15 amino acids. The CDR3 nucleotides are TGTGCCAGCGGCCGGAGGTCGGATAGCAATCAGCCCCAGCATTTT. Translating it yields CASGRRSDSNQPQHF. The variable domain in full, completed from reference TRBV7-8 and TRBJ1-5, reads GAGVSQSPRYKVAKRGQDVALRCDPISGHVSLFWYQQALGQGPEFLTYFQNEAQLDKSGLPSDRFFAERPEGSVSTLKIQRTQQEDSAVYLCASGRRSDSNQPQHFGDGTRLSIL.

The chain uses TRBV7-6 and TRBJ2-1; D remains ambiguous. V was shortened by 2 bases and J by 5 bases, with 10 bases between the two germline ends. The CDR3 contains 14 residues. CDR1 is SGHVS and CDR2 is FNYEAQ in the germline V gene. CDR3 sequence: CASSLSRRNNEQFF. For the CDR3, the DNA is TGTGCCAGCAGCTTATCTCGGCGGAACAATGAGCAGTTCTTC.

The rearrangement uses TRBV9 and TRBJ1-3; the D is unclear. Germline CDR1 and CDR2: SGDLS and YYNGEE. The CDR3 is 15 residues long. V dropped 0 bases and J dropped 0 bases, with 7 bases sitting between them. This chain's CDR3 is CASSVAQSSGNTIYF. The CDR3 DNA sequence: TGTGCCAGCAGCGTAGCTCAGAGCTCTGGAAACACCATATATTTT.

The CDR3 region has the DNA TGTGCCAGCAGCTTAGATTCCCCAGCCGATGAGCAGTTCTTC. Protein sequence: CASSLDSPADEQFF. The chain combines TRBV7-9 with TRBJ2-1; D ambiguous. CDR1 SEHNR and CDR2 FQNEAQ come from the germline V gene (reference sequence). V lost 1 base and J lost 8, with 12 bases in between. CDR3 length: 14 residues.

This CDR3 is CASSFSNTGELFF. The CDR3 nucleotides read TGTGCCAGCTCTTTTTCGAACACCGGGGAGCTGTTTTTT. This sequence joins TRBV6-6 and TRBJ2-2; D is unclear. This CDR3 comprises 13 residues. V lost 8 bases and J 0 bases, leaving 7 bases between the germline ends. Germline V gene data show CDR1 as MNHNY and CDR2 as SVGAGI (reference sequence).

The chain recombines TRBV19 with TRBJ1-1, with D perhaps TRBD1 (5 bases). The CDR3 runs to 14 residues. Germline CDR1 is LNHDA and CDR2 is SQIVND (reference sequence). Trimming removed 7 bases from V and 5 bases from J, with 17 bases in between. The CDR3: CASIGDFRGTEAFF. The CDR3 DNA follows: TGTGCCAGTATCGGGGACTTCCGAGGGACTGAAGCTTTCTTT. Variable domain in full (rest from reference TRBV19 and TRBJ1-1): DGGITQSPKYLFRKEGQNVTLSCEQNLNHDAMYWYRQDPGQGLRLIYYSQIVNDFQKGDIAEGYSVSREKKESFPLTVTSAQKNPTAFYLCASIGDFRGTEAFFGQGTRLTVV.

CDR3 in DNA: TGCAGCGTTGAGCGGGGATCTGGAAACACCATATATTTT. It codes for CSVERGSGNTIYF. The genes are TRBV29-1 and TRBJ1-3, with D hard to call. The germline gives CDR1 SQVTM, CDR2 ANQGSEA. V was trimmed by 3 bases and J by 1 base, leaving 7 bases between them. The CDR3 sequence is 13 residues long.